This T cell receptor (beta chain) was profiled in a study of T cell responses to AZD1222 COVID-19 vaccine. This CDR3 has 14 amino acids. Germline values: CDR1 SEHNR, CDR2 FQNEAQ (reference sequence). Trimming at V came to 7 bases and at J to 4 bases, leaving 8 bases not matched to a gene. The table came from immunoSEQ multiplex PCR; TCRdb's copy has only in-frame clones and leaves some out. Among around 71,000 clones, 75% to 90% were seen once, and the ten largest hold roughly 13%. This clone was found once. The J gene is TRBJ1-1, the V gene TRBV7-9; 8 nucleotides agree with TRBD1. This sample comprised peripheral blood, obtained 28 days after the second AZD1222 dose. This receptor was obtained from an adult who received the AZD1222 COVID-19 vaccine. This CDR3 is CASNDRGGGTEAFF. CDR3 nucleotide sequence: TGTGCCAGCAACGACAGGGGAGGGGGCACTGAAGCTTTCTTT.